This T cell receptor (beta chain) was identified during a study of T cells in Graves' hyperthyroidism and ophthalmopathy. Overall study context: Before any treatment, at initial diagnosis, peripheral blood was collected.

From around 11 ml of fresh peripheral blood, PBMCs were isolated. The sample holds a few counts of this clonotype. TCR beta CDR3 regions were amplified from RNA transcripts. A first-round RT-PCR of the TCR CDR3 used the HTBI primer set. TCRdb fed the multiplex PCR reads into MiXCR, producing one record per CDR3 protein. The sample comprises about 420,000 distinct CDR3 sequences, roughly an eighth of which are singletons, and approximately 5.3% rests with the top ten. The CDR3 loop spans 13 amino acids. From germline, CDR1 is KGHSH and CDR2 LQKENI. V was pared by 4 bases and J by 8 bases, with 11 bases between.

The chain couples TRBV18 to TRBJ2-2; D is possibly TRBD1 or TRBD2 (5 bases each). This receptor was taken from a woman under 30 with Graves' hyperthyroidism. Sequenced material: blood. The CDR3 region is CASSRGASGELFF. The DNA of the CDR3 is TGTGCCAGCTCACGAGGGGCGTCTGGGGAGCTGTTTTTT.